The present entry profiles one T cell receptor beta chain with its context. The antigen it binds to is not known. No base qualities exist here, and no much larger clone lies one base off it. The TCR beta CDR3 regions were amplified from RNA transcripts. For the first round of RT-PCR on the TCR CDR3, the HTBI primer set was used together with the Qiagen OneStep RT-PCR kit. The libraries were constructed in a second round of multiplex PCR and then size-selected and purified. Paired-end sequencing of the libraries was performed with 100 bp reads on an Illumina HiSeq2000. The authors' analysis ran thus. Raw data were processed with SOAPnuke, discarding reads with adapters, uncalled bases, mean Phred below 15, or no exact constant-primer or identifier match. COPE v1.2.5 was used to merge the high-quality paired reads, and each unique nucleotide sequence was defined as a clonotype. MiTCR v1.1 was used to align clonotypes to the IMGT TRBV, TRBD and TRBJ reference segments. The analysis included only V-J combinations with a frequency above 0.0001, which together covered around 99% of the repertoires. A TCS score was defined as the ratio of F50 (clonal expansion) to E x V (chaos), with BLOSUM62-based TCRdist applied between CDR3 peptides within each V-J. Welch's t-statistics and random forest reduced roughly 500 V-J features to 13, which were used in a naive Bayes classifier (R e1071). Starting from the raw public reads, TCRdb applied fastp trimming at Q25, assembled clones with MiXCR and retained in-frame beta chains. All rows with the same CDR3 protein become a single entry with the most common DNA and genes. The V and J calls shown here were made by TCRdb, not taken from the authors' results. In this sample the table shows approximately 590,000 distinct CDR3 sequences, approximately 15% of which occur a single time. Jointly, the top ten make up around 7.5% of the sample.

Stable Graves' hyperthyroidism was defined as the absence of progression to ophthalmopathy over 18 months of follow-up. Hyperthyroidism patients were newly diagnosed, had a disease duration of under 2 months, and were aged 18 to 65 years. Patients with uncontrolled infections, other autoimmune diseases, pregnancy or lactation were excluded. Clinical symptoms, serum thyroxine and TRAb, thyroid ultrasound, and orbital computed tomography formed the basis for the diagnoses. PBMCs were isolated from 10 ml of fresh peripheral blood by Ficoll-Paque density gradient centrifugation. Total RNA was extracted with Trizol reagent, and quality was checked on an Agilent 2100 Bioanalyzer. These data come from a study of T cells in Graves' hyperthyroidism and ophthalmopathy (dated by TCRdb to 2018 to 2020). Looking at the study overall: Peripheral blood was collected at initial diagnosis, before any treatment. TCR V-J signatures able to tell the groups apart were searched for in a discovery cohort of 90 to 100 patients, of whom over 40 had Graves' ophthalmopathy and some 60 had stable Graves' hyperthyroidism. Whether ophthalmopathy could be predicted prospectively was tested in an independent validation cohort made up of under 20 hyperthyroidism patients plus 17 patients who later progressed to ophthalmopathy. The 75 to 100 discovery patients were randomly split 7:3 into training and test sets. In several Graves' hyperthyroidism patients, the study also compared T-cell repertoires from thyroid tissue with T-cell repertoires from blood. Once sampling was done, hyperthyroidism patients were given methimazole at a starting dose of 30 mg daily, whereas ophthalmopathy patients were given high-dose intravenous methylprednisolone. The paper reports TCR Vbeta CDR3 sequencing of over 120 peripheral blood samples: approximately 41 ophthalmopathy, 75 to 80 hyperthyroidism and 17 progressor patients. Overall study results and their limits: Most expanded thyroid clonotypes (frequency above 0.001) were also found in blood, which suggests that blood repertoires may mirror thyroid immune responses. In validation, the model predicted progression to ophthalmopathy a median of roughly 6.2 months before onset, with approximately 70% sensitivity and just under 75% specificity. Sample size was not statistically predetermined, and investigators were not blinded to group allocation. A model built on a 13 V-J signature distinguished ophthalmopathy from stable hyperthyroidism, reaching 85% to 90% sensitivity and 81% to 83% specificity in cross-validation and 80%/75% in testing.

Including the terminal cysteine and phenylalanine, the CDR3 comprises 11 residues. Only the CDR3 DNA is retained, 33 bases long and in frame from the first base. CDR1 and CDR2 are drawn from the germline V gene: SGHRS, YFSETQ. Trimming at the junction amounts to 6 bases on V and 3 bases on J, and the germline ends lie 6 bases apart. This clonotype was obtained from a woman between 25 and 40 years old with Graves' hyperthyroidism. The chain uses TRBV5-1 and TRBJ2-5; perhaps TRBD1 is the D gene, with 5 bases matching. Sample: blood. The nucleotides are TGCGCCAGCAAAGGGGAAGAGACCCAGTACTTC. Translated, it gives CASKGEETQYF.